Below, 10 T cell receptor beta chains from the same sample are listed, as sequenced in a study of cytomegalovirus exposure and HLA in healthy donors. 60 Vbeta and 13 Jbeta primers were used in PCR. Assay: immunoSEQ multiplex PCR; the TCRdb copy retains only in-frame clones and omits some. The profile covers 50,000 or so clones, with 55% to 75% appearing a single time and about 37% taken by the ten largest. Sample: PBMCs. The receptors were sampled from a man aged 35-49 years in good health and CMV-seropositive.

V is TRBV4-2 and J is TRBJ2-3, with a weak D call TRBD2 (6 bases). Germline V gives CDR1 LGHNA, CDR2 YNFKEQ. The CDR3 extends over 14 amino acids. The germline V and J ends were trimmed by 4 bases and 2 bases, with 10 bases remaining between them. The CDR3 DNA reads TGTGCCAGCAGCCTAGGGACTGCCACAGATACGCAGTATTTT. It is translated as CASSLGTATDTQYF.

The gene calls are TRBV7-2 and TRBJ2-2; D remains ambiguous. The germline V gene encodes CDR1 SGHTA and CDR2 FQGNSA. This CDR3 region has 15 residues. Trimming removed 5 bases at V and 7 bases at J, with 17 bases between. This CDR3 reads CASSPRGASGGELFF. CDR3 DNA sequence: TGTGCCAGCAGCCCTCGTGGAGCGTCCGGCGGGGAGCTGTTTTTT.

This clone appeared a single time. The V and J genes are TRBV7-2 and TRBJ2-7, with D uncertain. V gave up 6 bases and J gave up 1 base, with 16 bases separating them. Germline V lookup: CDR1 SGHTA, CDR2 FQGNSA. The CDR3 sequence is 15 residues long. DNA of the CDR3: TGTGCCAGCAGGCCCGACATCGCCCTATCCTACGAGCAGTACTTC. Encoded protein: CASRPDIALSYEQYF.

This chain connects TRBV4-1 to TRBJ2-1, with 11 bases aligning to TRBD2. The V and J ends lost 1 base and 7 bases, in that order; junction bases with no gene match: 3. Germline-derived CDR1 and CDR2 are MGHRA and YSYEKL. The CDR3 runs 15 residues. The CDR3 loop is CASSQALAGGNEQFF. In DNA, the CDR3 is TGCGCCAGCAGCCAAGCCCTAGCGGGGGGTAATGAGCAGTTCTTC.

The J gene is TRBJ1-1, the V gene TRBV19; D may be TRBD1 (5 bases). The V end was cut by 9 bases, the J end by 4 bases, with 21 bases between. This CDR3 region has 15 residues. Germline CDR1 LNHDA, CDR2 SQIVND (reference sequence). The CDR3 protein is CASDLGDLGGTEAFF. The DNA for the CDR3 is TGTGCCAGCGACCTAGGGGACCTGGGGGGCACTGAAGCTTTCTTT. The complete variable domain, with remaining parts taken from reference TRBV19 and TRBJ1-1, reads DGGITQSPKYLFRKEGQNVTLSCEQNLNHDAMYWYRQDPGQGLRLIYYSQIVNDFQKGDIAEGYSVSREKKESFPLTVTSAQKNPTAFYLCASDLGDLGGTEAFFGQGTRLTVV.

The rearrangement joins TRBV30 to TRBJ1-6; 10 positions match TRBD1. Losses at the gene ends were 3 bases for V and 6 bases for J; bases not matched to a gene: 8. Germline CDR1 GTSNPN, CDR2 SVGIG (reference sequence). The CDR3 has 16 residues. CDR3 in amino acids: CAWRTTGGFGNSPLHF. The DNA for the CDR3 is TGTGCCTGGAGAACGACAGGGGGCTTTGGTAATTCACCCCTCCACTTT.

This chain joins TRBV6-1 and TRBJ2-3, with 7 bases aligning to TRBD1. The length of the CDR3 is 12 residues. Trimming at V came to 4 bases and at J to 6 bases, leaving 1 base not matched to a gene. Germline V gene data show CDR1 as MNHNS and CDR2 as SASEGT. The CDR3 spells CASSVDRDTQYF. The CDR3 DNA follows: TGTGCCAGCAGTGTGGACAGGGATACGCAGTATTTT.

The chain links TRBV11-3 to TRBJ2-2; 8 bases map to TRBD2. Unmatched junction bases numbered 5, after V lost 5 bases and J lost 0 bases. This CDR3 contains 16 residues. Germline V CDR1 and CDR2: SGHNT, YENEEA. CDR3 amino acids: CASSLGSGANTGELFF. DNA of the CDR3: TGTGCCAGCAGCCTGGGTAGCGGGGCGAACACCGGGGAGCTGTTTTTT.

V is TRBV23-1 and J is TRBJ2-3; 8 bases align to TRBD1. TRBV23-1 is annotated as an ORF whose role is uncertain. The CDR3 contains 17 residues. V shed 2 bases, J shed 1 base, and the junction held 8 bases outside the gene matches. CDR3 sequence: CASSQPWTGKCTDTQYF. CDR3 nucleotides: TGCGCCAGCAGTCAACCCTGGACAGGGAAATGCACAGATACGCAGTATTTT.

The rearrangement uses TRBV7-8 and TRBJ1-1, with a weak D call TRBD1 (6 bases). From germline, CDR1 is SGHVS and CDR2 FQNEAQ. Trimming removed 5 bases from V and 1 base from J, with 14 bases in between. The CDR3 runs to 15 residues. The CDR3 sequence is CASSVEGHQNTEAFF. The CDR3 DNA follows: TGTGCCAGCAGCGTAGAGGGACACCAGAACACTGAAGCTTTCTTT.